This T cell receptor beta chain is from a study of OX40 agonist ivuxolimab in advanced cancers. Whole-study context: Every 2 weeks, ivuxolimab was infused into the patients intravenously at between 0.01 and 10 mg/kg. Three dose-escalation patients had partial responses: one with hepatocellular carcinoma and two with cutaneous melanoma.

The assay was immunoSEQ multiplex PCR, and TCRdb's table has in-frame clones only and misses some. Of some 100,000 clones in the sample, over 75% were seen once. In the case of this clone: Its antigen is not known.

Germline values: CDR1 MNHEY, CDR2 SMNVEV (reference sequence). The V and J ends lost 6 bases and 4 bases respectively, with 17 bases between them. CDR3 length: 15 residues. Study conclusions and caveats: CD8+ T cells (on average) carried more expanded clones than CD4+ T cells. Clones of CD4+ and CD8+ blood T cells grew by week 6 at doses of 0.1 to 3.0 mg/kg.

The chain combines TRBV27 with TRBJ2-3, with unresolved D. This receptor was identified in an adult with an advanced solid tumor such as melanoma, head and neck, liver or kidney cancer. The sequencing here drew on CD4+ or CD8+ T cells sorted from blood, taken in a trial of the OX40 agonist ivuxolimab. CDR3 in amino acids: CASRVSLLSADTQYF. Here the CDR3 DNA reads TGTGCCAGCAGGGTATCACTCCTAAGCGCAGATACGCAGTATTTT.